This passage covers 25 T cell receptor beta chains from one sample sequenced in a study of CD8 T cells in ankylosing spondylitis. TCRdb re-derived calls from the 5' RACE reads in MiXCR, one entry per CDR3 protein. The table lists approximately 250,000 distinct CDR3 sequences, 30% to 40% of them singletons. The material sequenced was blood, either unsorted or a sorted T cell fraction (not recorded which). The source is a male donor with ankylosing spondylitis or in good health (not recorded which).

This clonotype has only a few counts. V gene TRBV10-2 combines with J gene TRBJ2-7, with TRBD2 matching 12 bases. After removal of 6 bases from V and 3 bases from J, the junction contained 3 bases not matched to a gene. The CDR3 spans 14 residues. Per the germline V gene, CDR1 is WSHSY and CDR2 is SAAADI. The CDR3 spells CASRPTSGGYEQYF. The CDR3 DNA is TGCGCCAGCAGGCCGACTAGCGGGGGCTACGAGCAGTACTTC.

This clonotype came up a few times. The chain employs TRBV20-1 and TRBJ1-1; the D is unclear. This CDR3 has 13 residues. Germline V gives CDR1 DFQATT, CDR2 SNEGSKA (reference sequence). V lost 6 bases and J 3 bases, leaving 14 bases between the germline ends. The DNA of the CDR3 is TGCAGTGCCGCCAATGGACGGGACACTGAAGCTTTCTTT. Translated: CSAANGRDTEAFF.

This clonotype has only a few counts. The chain joins TRBV5-1 to TRBJ2-1; D is possibly TRBD2 (5 bases). V was trimmed by 3 bases and J by 3 bases, leaving 13 bases between them. CDR1 and CDR2 from the germline V gene are SGHRS and YFSETQ. The CDR3 loop spans 15 amino acids. The DNA of the CDR3 is TGCGCCAGCAGCTCTTCAGCCAGCGGCTACAATGAGCAGTTCTTC. This encodes CASSSSASGYNEQFF.

The J gene is TRBJ2-7, the V gene TRBV20-1; 11 bases agree with TRBD2. The V segment lost 1 base and the J segment 0 bases; nucleotides outside the gene matches: 8. The CDR3 has 17 residues. CDR1 DFQATT and CDR2 SNEGSKA come from the germline V gene (reference sequence). The CDR3 loop is CSARVASGGPSSYEQYF. CDR3 coding DNA: TGCAGTGCTAGAGTAGCTAGCGGGGGGCCTAGCTCCTACGAGCAGTACTTC.

J is TRBJ2-3 and V is TRBV18; D may be TRBD1 (5 bases). Germline lookup yields CDR1 KGHSH and CDR2 LQKENI. Trimming stripped 4 bases from V and 5 bases from J, with 19 bases between. The CDR3 extends over 16 amino acids. The CDR3 sequence is CASSLSVQGPKDTQYF. The CDR3 region has the DNA TGTGCCAGCTCACTATCCGTCCAGGGCCCCAAAGATACGCAGTATTTT.

The chain couples TRBV20-1 to TRBJ2-2; maybe TRBD1 (6 bases). CDR3 length: 16 amino acids. Germline assignment: CDR1 DFQATT and CDR2 SNEGSKA (reference sequence). Trimming cost V 4 bases and J 0 bases, with 15 bases left between them. The CDR3 nucleotides read TGCAGTGCTAACGACGACAGGAGCACGAACACCGGGGAGCTGTTTTTT. Its protein is CSANDDRSTNTGELFF.

This clonotype has a handful of counts. The gene calls are TRBV20-1 and TRBJ2-7, with 9 bases fitting TRBD2. Germline V CDR1 and CDR2: DFQATT, SNEGSKA (reference sequence). The CDR3 contains 14 residues. J gave up 4 bases and V 2 bases, and 6 bases lay outside the gene matches. CDR3 nucleotides: TGCAGTGCTAGAAGGGGCGGGGGGGAATACGAGCAGTACTTC. This gives the protein CSARRGGGEYEQYF.

There are a few counts of this clonotype. This chain connects TRBV6-1 to TRBJ2-2; D is unclear. There are 13 residues in the CDR3. Germline lookup yields CDR1 MNHNS and CDR2 SASEGT. Trimming took 4 bases from V and 6 from J, leaving 9 bases between them. CDR3 DNA: TGTGCCAGCAGTGTCTGGGAAGCCGGGGAGCTGTTTTTT. It translates to CASSVWEAGELFF.

The chain combines TRBV7-9 with TRBJ1-4; TRBD1 is a possible D gene (5 bases). CDR3 length: 14 residues. Trimming cost V 5 bases and J 5 bases, with 12 bases left between them. Germline V gives CDR1 SEHNR, CDR2 FQNEAQ (reference sequence). CDR3 in amino acids: CASSILGGNEKLFF. The CDR3 coding sequence is TGTGCCAGCAGCATACTGGGGGGAAATGAAAAACTGTTTTTT.

The rearrangement joins TRBV12-3 or TRBV12-4 to TRBJ2-3, with TRBD1 matching over 7 bases. CDR3 length: 15 residues. V lost 4 bases, J lost 4 bases, and 8 bases stayed unmatched. The CDR3 bases are TGTGCCAGCAGTTCCCGGACAGGCTTCCCAGATACGCAGTATTTT. This translates into CASSSRTGFPDTQYF.

A single count supports this clonotype. The chain couples TRBV5-1 to TRBJ2-7; 7 bases line up with TRBD1. Looked up from germline, CDR1 is SGHRS and CDR2 is YFSETQ. The V and J ends lost 1 base and 3 bases, in that order; junction bases with no gene match: 4. The length of the CDR3 is 14 residues. CDR3 nucleotide sequence: TGCGCCAGCAGCTTGACCGGGACAGACTACGAGCAGTACTTC. Its translation: CASSLTGTDYEQYF.

The J gene is TRBJ2-3, the V gene TRBV18; 7 bases match TRBD1. The V and J ends lost 1 base and 9 bases, in that order; junction bases with no gene match: 16. Germline CDR1 is KGHSH and CDR2 is LQKENI. The CDR3 is 17 residues long. CDR3 loop: CASSPQLTRSRDSTQYF. CDR3 coding DNA: TGTGCCAGCTCACCACAACTTACGAGGAGCCGGGACAGCACGCAGTATTTT.

This clonotype came up a few times. The chain has TRBV10-3 and TRBJ2-1; D remains ambiguous. The CDR3 covers 13 residues. Germline V gene data show CDR1 as ENHRY and CDR2 as SYGVKD. Trimming left V 3 bases short and J 5 bases short, with 8 bases between. The CDR3 nucleotides are TGTGCCATCAGTGATTCAGGAGACAATGAGCAGTTCTTC. It is translated as CAISDSGDNEQFF.

The chain combines TRBV20-1 with TRBJ2-3; 16 bases align to TRBD2. The germline gives CDR1 DFQATT, CDR2 SNEGSKA (reference sequence). J was trimmed by 4 bases and V by 6 bases; bases with no gene match: 10. The CDR3 has 17 residues. The CDR3 spells CSAPGLAGGPASDTQYF. As DNA, the CDR3 is TGCAGTGCCCCGGGACTAGCGGGGGGGCCCGCGTCAGATACGCAGTATTTT.

In this sample, this clonotype turned up many times. The rearrangement links TRBV6-5 to TRBJ2-5; 10 bases agree with TRBD2. V dropped 3 bases and J dropped 4; count of bases not matched to a gene: 8. Germline CDR1 MNHEY, CDR2 SVGAGI. The CDR3 runs 16 residues. The CDR3 reads CASSYTGTSERETQYF. In nucleotides, the CDR3 is TGTGCCAGCAGTTATACCGGGACTAGCGAGCGAGAGACCCAGTACTTC.

The chain is built from TRBV28 and TRBJ2-2; 9 nucleotides line up with TRBD1. The V segment lost 7 bases and the J segment 0 bases; nucleotides outside the gene matches: 3. CDR1 and CDR2 from the germline V gene are MDHEN and SYDVKM. The length of the CDR3 is 15 residues. In DNA, the CDR3 is TGTGCCAGCACCAGGACAGGGGCGAACACCGGGGAGCTGTTTTTT. As protein: CASTRTGANTGELFF.

V and J are TRBV6-5 and TRBJ2-2; either TRBD1 or TRBD2 may fit D (5 bases each). This CDR3 is built from 15 residues. The V and J ends lost 3 bases and 0 bases respectively, with 8 bases between them. The V gene's germline CDR1 is MNHEY and CDR2 SVGAGI. For the CDR3, the DNA is TGTGCCAGCAGTTATGTGGGGGCGAACACCGGGGAGCTGTTTTTT. As protein: CASSYVGANTGELFF.

This clonotype was seen more than once but under ten times. The V gene is TRBV7-6, the J gene TRBJ2-3; the D call may be TRBD1 or TRBD2 (6 bases each). Germline V gene data show CDR1 as SGHVS and CDR2 as FNYEAQ. V was cut by 5 bases and J by 2 bases, with 17 bases left in between. The CDR3 covers 16 residues. CDR3 amino acids: CASSLSPGGYTDTQYF. CDR3 sequence (DNA): TGTGCCAGCAGCCTCAGCCCCGGGGGCTACACAGATACGCAGTATTTT.

This clonotype showed up just a few times. V is TRBV20-1 and J is TRBJ1-5; TRBD1 might be the D (5 bases). Germline V CDR1 and CDR2: DFQATT, SNEGSKA (reference sequence). The CDR3 totals 13 residues. V lost 6 bases and J 4 bases, leaving 13 bases between the germline ends. The CDR3 reads CSASGRENQPQHF. DNA for the CDR3: TGCAGTGCAAGCGGCAGGGAAAATCAGCCCCAGCATTTT.

This sequence joins TRBV20-1 and TRBJ2-3; D is ambiguous. CDR1 and CDR2 from the germline V gene are DFQATT and SNEGSKA (reference sequence). Trimming removed 1 base at V and 2 bases at J, with 13 bases between. The CDR3 is 15 amino acids. In nucleotides, the CDR3 is TGCAGTGCTAGAGTGGTCGGCAGCACCACAGATACGCAGTATTTT. It translates to CSARVVGSTTDTQYF.

This clonotype has a single count. V usage is TRBV10-3 and J usage is TRBJ2-2; D gene unclear. This CDR3 is 13 amino acids long. V was cut by 7 bases and J by 5 bases, with 11 bases left in between. Germline V gene data show CDR1 as ENHRY and CDR2 as SYGVKD. The CDR3 loop reads CAIMGILTGELFF. The DNA of the CDR3 is TGTGCCATCATGGGGATTCTAACCGGGGAGCTGTTTTTT.

This clonotype was seen a few times. V gene TRBV11-3 combines with J gene TRBJ2-3, with D hard to call. Germline loops: CDR1 SGHNT, CDR2 YENEEA. This CDR3 spans 13 amino acids. Deletions cut 3 bases from V and 5 bases from J, with 9 bases between. The CDR3 protein is CASSFSLVDTQYF. CDR3 nucleotide sequence: TGTGCCAGCAGCTTCTCCCTGGTAGATACGCAGTATTTT.

This clonotype was seen only a few times. The CDR3 DNA reads TGTGCCAGCAGCTTAGGAGGAGCCCAGCCCCAGCATTTT. This gives the protein CASSLGGAQPQHF. This sequence joins TRBV7-9 and TRBJ1-5; the D is unclear. This CDR3 has 13 residues. V lost 1 base and J 7 bases, leaving 8 bases between the germline ends. In germline, CDR1 is SEHNR, CDR2 FQNEAQ (reference sequence).

V and J are TRBV20-1 and TRBJ2-1; TRBD2 agrees at 8 bases. Germline-derived CDR1 and CDR2 are DFQATT and SNEGSKA (reference sequence). Germline trimming cut 3 bases from V and 8 bases from J; bases unmatched to any gene: 3. The CDR3 has 12 amino acids. As DNA, the CDR3 is TGCAGTGCTAGCGGGACTAGTTATGAGCAGTTCTTC. Protein: CSASGTSYEQFF.

Only a few counts were recorded for this clonotype. The rearrangement links TRBV29-1 to TRBJ2-3; 7 nucleotides match TRBD2. This CDR3 spans 13 amino acids. Germline V gene data show CDR1 as SQVTM and CDR2 as ANQGSEA. V shed 7 bases, J shed 5 bases, and the junction held 9 bases outside the gene matches. CDR3 sequence: CSGGGRAKDTQYF. In nucleotides, the CDR3 is TGCAGCGGGGGGGGGAGAGCAAAAGATACGCAGTATTTT.